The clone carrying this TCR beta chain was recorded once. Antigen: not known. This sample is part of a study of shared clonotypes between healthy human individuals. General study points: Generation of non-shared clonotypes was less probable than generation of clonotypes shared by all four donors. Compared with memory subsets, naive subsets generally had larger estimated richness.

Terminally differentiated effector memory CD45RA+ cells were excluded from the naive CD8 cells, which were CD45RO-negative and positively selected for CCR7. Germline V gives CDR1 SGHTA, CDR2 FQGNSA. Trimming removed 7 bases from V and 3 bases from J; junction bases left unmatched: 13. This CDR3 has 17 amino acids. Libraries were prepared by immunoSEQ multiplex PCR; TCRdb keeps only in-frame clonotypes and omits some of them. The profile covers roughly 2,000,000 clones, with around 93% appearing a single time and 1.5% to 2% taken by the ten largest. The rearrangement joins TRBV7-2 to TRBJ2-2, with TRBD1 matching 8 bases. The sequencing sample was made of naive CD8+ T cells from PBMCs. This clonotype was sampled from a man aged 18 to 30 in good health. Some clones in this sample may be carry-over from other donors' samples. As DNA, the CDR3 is TGTGCCAGCAAAGGCAGGGGGCGCTTTGGACACACCGGGGAGCTGTTTTTT. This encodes CASKGRGRFGHTGELFF. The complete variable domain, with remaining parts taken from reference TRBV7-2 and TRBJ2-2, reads GAGVSQSPSNKVTEKGKDVELRCDPISGHTALYWYRQSLGQGLEFLIYFQGNSAPDKSGLPSDRFSAERTGGSVSTLTIQRTQQEDSAVYLCASKGRGRFGHTGELFFGEGSRLTVL.